Listed here is a single TCR beta chain. These data belong to a study of blood T cell repertoires in COVID-19. About the research overall: Samples came from the United States, Italy and Spain, spanning acute and convalescent COVID-19. PBMCs, B-cell-depleted T cells, or T cells were the source of the cDNA or gDNA that made up the material.

The CDR3 is made up of 11 amino acids. CDR1 and CDR2 (germline): SQVTM, ANQGSEA. With 7 bases removed from V and 6 bases from J, the gap between germline ends came to 10 bases. Participants were aged about 18 to 89 years from some 24 US areas. Under the authors' procedure: It was from reference gene primer amplification that nucleated cell counts were estimated. The protocol was immunoSEQ multiplex PCR, while the TCRdb copy is restricted to in-frame clones and leaves out a portion. V, J and clone size are those of that table, while D and trimming were read from the DNA. The table includes about 300,000 clones, around 91% detected once.

Sequenced material: PBMCs or T cells enriched from blood (not recorded which). This TCR came from a woman aged 18-29 years with acute COVID-19. The chain links TRBV29-1 to TRBJ2-1, with D unresolved. CDR3: CSAGTTNEQFF. The CDR3 DNA follows: TGCAGCGCAGGCACAACCAATGAGCAGTTCTTC.